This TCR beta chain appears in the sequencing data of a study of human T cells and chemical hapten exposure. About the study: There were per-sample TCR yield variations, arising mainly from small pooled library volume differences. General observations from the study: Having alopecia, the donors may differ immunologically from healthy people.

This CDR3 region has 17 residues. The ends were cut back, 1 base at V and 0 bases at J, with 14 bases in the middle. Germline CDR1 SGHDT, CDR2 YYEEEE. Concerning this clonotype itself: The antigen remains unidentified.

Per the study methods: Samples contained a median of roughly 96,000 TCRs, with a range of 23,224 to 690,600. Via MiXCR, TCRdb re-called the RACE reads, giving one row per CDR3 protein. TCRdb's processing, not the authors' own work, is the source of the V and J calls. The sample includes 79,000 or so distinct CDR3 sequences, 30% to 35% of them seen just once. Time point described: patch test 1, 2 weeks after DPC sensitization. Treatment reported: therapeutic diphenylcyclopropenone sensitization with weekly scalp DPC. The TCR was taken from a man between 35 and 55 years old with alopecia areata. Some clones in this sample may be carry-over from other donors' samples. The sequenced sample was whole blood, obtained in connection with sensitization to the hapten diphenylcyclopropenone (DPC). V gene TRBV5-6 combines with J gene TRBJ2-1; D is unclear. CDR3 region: CASSLFDGPSSYNEQFF. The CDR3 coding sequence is TGTGCCAGCAGCTTGTTTGATGGGCCTAGCTCCTACAATGAGCAGTTCTTC.